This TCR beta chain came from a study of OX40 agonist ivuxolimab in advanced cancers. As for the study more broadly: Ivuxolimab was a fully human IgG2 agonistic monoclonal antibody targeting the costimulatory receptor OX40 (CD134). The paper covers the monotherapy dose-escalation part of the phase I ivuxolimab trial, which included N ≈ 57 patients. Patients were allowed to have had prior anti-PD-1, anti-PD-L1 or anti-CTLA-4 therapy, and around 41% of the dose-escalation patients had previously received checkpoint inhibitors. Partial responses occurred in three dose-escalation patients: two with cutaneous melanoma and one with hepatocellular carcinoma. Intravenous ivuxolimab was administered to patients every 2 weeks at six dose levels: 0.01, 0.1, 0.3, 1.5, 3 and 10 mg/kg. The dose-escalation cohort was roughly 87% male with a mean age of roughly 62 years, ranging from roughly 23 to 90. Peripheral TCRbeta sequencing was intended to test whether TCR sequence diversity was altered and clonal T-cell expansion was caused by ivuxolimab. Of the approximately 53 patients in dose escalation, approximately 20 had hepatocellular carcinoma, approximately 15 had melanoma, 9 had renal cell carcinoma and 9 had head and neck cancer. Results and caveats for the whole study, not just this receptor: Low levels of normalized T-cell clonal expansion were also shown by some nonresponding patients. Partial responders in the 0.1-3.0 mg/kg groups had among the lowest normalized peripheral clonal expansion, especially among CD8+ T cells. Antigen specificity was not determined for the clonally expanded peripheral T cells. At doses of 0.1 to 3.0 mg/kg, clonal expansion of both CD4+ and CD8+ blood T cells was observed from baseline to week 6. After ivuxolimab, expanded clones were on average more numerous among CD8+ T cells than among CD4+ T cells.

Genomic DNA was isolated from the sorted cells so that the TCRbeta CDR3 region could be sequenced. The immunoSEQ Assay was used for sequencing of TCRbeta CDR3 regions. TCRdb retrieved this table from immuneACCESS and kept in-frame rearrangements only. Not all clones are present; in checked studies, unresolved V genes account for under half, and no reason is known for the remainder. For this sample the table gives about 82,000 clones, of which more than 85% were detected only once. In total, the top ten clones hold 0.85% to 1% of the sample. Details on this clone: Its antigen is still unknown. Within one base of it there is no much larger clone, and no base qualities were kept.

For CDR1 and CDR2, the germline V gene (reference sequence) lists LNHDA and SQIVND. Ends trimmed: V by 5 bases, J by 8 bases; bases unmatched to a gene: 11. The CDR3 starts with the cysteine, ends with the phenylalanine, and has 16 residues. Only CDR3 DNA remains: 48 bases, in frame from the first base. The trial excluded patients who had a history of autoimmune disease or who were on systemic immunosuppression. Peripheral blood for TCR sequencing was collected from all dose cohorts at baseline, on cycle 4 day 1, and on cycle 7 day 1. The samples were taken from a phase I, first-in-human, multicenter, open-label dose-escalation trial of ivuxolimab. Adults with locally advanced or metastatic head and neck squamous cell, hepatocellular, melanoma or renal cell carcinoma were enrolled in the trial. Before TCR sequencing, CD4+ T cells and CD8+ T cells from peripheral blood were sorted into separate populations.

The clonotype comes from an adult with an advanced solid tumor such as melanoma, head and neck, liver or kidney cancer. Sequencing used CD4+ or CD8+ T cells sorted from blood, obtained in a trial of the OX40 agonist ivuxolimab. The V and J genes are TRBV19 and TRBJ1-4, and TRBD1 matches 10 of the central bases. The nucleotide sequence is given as TGTGCCAGTAGTGCAAGGGACAGGGGCGCAAGAGAAAAACTGTTTTTT. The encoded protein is CASSARDRGAREKLFF. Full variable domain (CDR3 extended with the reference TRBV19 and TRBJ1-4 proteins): DGGITQSPKYLFRKEGQNVTLSCEQNLNHDAMYWYRQDPGQGLRLIYYSQIVNDFQKGDIAEGYSVSREKKESFPLTVTSAQKNPTAFYLCASSARDRGAREKLFFGSGTQLSVL.